This TCR beta chain was profiled in a study of T cells in Graves' hyperthyroidism and ophthalmopathy. Study results and limitations: Within blood appeared most thyroid clonotypes that had expanded above 0.001.

This CDR3 has 13 amino acids. CDR1 is SNHLY and CDR2 is FYNNEI in the germline V gene. Trimming at V came to 6 bases and at J to 4 bases, leaving 4 bases not matched to a gene. Clinical symptoms, serum thyroxine and TRAb, thyroid ultrasound and orbital computed tomography together formed the diagnostic basis. This clonotype was counted ten times or more. What it binds is unknown. Amplification of TCR beta CDR3 regions was performed using RNA transcripts as template. First-round RT-PCR of the TCR CDR3 relied on the HTBI primer set. TCRdb redid the calling of the multiplex PCR reads with MiXCR, one entry per CDR3 protein. The data contain 500,000 to 600,000 distinct CDR3 sequences, roughly 46% of them singletons.

The V call is TRBV2, the J call TRBJ1-1; 8 positions agree with TRBD1. This sequence was found in a woman aged 18-30 years with Graves' hyperthyroidism. What was sequenced was peripheral blood or thyroid tissue (not recorded which). CDR3 bases: TGTGCCAGCAGGGACAGGGCCGGCACTGAAGCTTTCTTT. Translation gives CASRDRAGTEAFF.